This record concerns one T cell receptor beta chain sequence. This entry is derived from a study of blood T cell repertoires in COVID-19. Looking at the study overall: Both acute and convalescent COVID-19 samples were obtained from the United States, Italy and Spain. The cDNA or gDNA used as material had been derived from T cells, B-cell-depleted T cells, or PBMCs.

As originally analysed: The assay estimated nucleated cells by amplifying reference gene primers. Method: immunoSEQ multiplex PCR; TCRdb's copy keeps in-frame clones and lacks some. V and J calls and clone size are given by that table; D and trimming were obtained from the DNA. The table lists tens of thousands of clones, 90% to 95% of them singletons. The specimen was peripheral blood. The TCR sequence derives from a woman in her fifties or sixties with active or convalescent COVID-19.

CDR3 protein: CAWSWDRFNEQFF. CDR3 nucleotide sequence: TGTGCCTGGAGCTGGGACAGATTCAATGAGCAGTTCTTC. This chain links TRBV30 with TRBJ2-1, with 7 bases that match TRBD1. After removal of 3 bases from V and 6 bases from J, the junction contained 5 bases not matched to a gene. There are 13 residues in the CDR3. Looked up from germline, CDR1 is GTSNPN and CDR2 is SVGIG (reference sequence).